These 16 T cell receptor beta chains were all obtained from the same sample, sequenced in a study of CD8 T cells in ankylosing spondylitis. MiXCR, applied by TCRdb to the 5' RACE reads, yields one record per CDR3 protein. This table holds about 210,000 distinct CDR3 sequences, about 7.3% found once. The study, taken as a whole, reports: Several highly homologous variants formed a TCR beta motif that appeared characteristic of ankylosing spondylitis blood.

These TCRs' antigens remain unknown. Sequencing input: blood, either unsorted or a sorted T cell fraction (not recorded which). The source of these receptors is a male donor with ankylosing spondylitis.

The rearrangement uses TRBV7-9 and TRBJ2-7, with D unclear. The CDR3 loop spans 13 amino acids. The germline gives CDR1 SEHNR, CDR2 FQNEAQ (reference sequence). Trimming removed 1 base at V and 5 bases at J, with 9 bases between. Written as DNA, the CDR3 is TGTGCCAGCAGCTTAGGGGGTCCGAACGAGCAGTACTTC. It codes for CASSLGGPNEQYF.

In this sample, this clonotype turned up many times. The chain couples TRBV6-2 or TRBV6-3 to TRBJ2-7; 11 nucleotides align to TRBD2. The CDR3 is made up of 15 amino acids. With 6 bases clipped from V and 6 bases from J, the junction kept 10 bases outside the gene matches. CDR1 is MNHEY, CDR2 SVGEGT, per germline. The CDR3 here is CASSSLAGVVSEQYF. The CDR3 DNA reads TGTGCCAGCAGCTCACTAGCGGGAGTGGTGAGCGAGCAGTACTTC.

This clonotype was seen at least ten times. The chain couples TRBV29-1 to TRBJ2-1; no definite D call. Germline-derived CDR1 and CDR2 are SQVTM and ANQGSEA. Between the trimmed V and J ends, which lost 2 bases and 4 bases, there was a span of 6 bases. The CDR3 consists of 12 residues. CDR3 in amino acids: CSVEPKYNEQFF. CDR3 DNA sequence: TGCAGCGTTGAACCCAAATACAATGAGCAGTTCTTC.

Many counts were recorded for this clonotype. This rearrangement joins TRBV6-1 to TRBJ2-7; maybe TRBD2 (6 bases). Germline V lookup: CDR1 MNHNS, CDR2 SASEGT. The V end was cut by 5 bases, the J end by 3 bases, with 11 bases between. The CDR3 extends over 13 amino acids. In DNA form, the CDR3 reads TGTGCCAGCAGTAGGGACTCTTTCTACGAGCAGTACTTC. Protein: CASSRDSFYEQYF.

The table lists this clonotype with many counts. The chain combines TRBV4-3 with TRBJ2-7, with 7 nucleotides matching TRBD1. The CDR3 has 15 amino acids. The V and J ends lost 3 bases and 1 base, in that order; junction bases with no gene match: 6. Per the germline V gene, CDR1 is LGHNA and CDR2 is YSLEER. The CDR3 protein is CASSHSSGGSYEQYF. For the CDR3, the DNA is TGCGCCAGCAGCCATTCCTCAGGGGGATCCTACGAGCAGTACTTC.

The sample holds many counts of this clonotype. The chain is built from TRBV9 and TRBJ1-2; D is unresolved. V lost 0 bases and J 4 bases, leaving 4 bases between the germline ends. CDR3 length: 12 residues. The germline V gene has CDR1 SGDLS and CDR2 YYNGEE. The CDR3 sequence is CASSVGRYGYTF. In DNA form, the CDR3 reads TGTGCCAGCAGCGTAGGCCGCTATGGCTACACCTTC.

This clonotype was found many times. The J gene is TRBJ2-5, the V gene TRBV11-1; 15 bases fit TRBD2. The V gene's germline CDR1 is SGHAT and CDR2 FQDESV (reference sequence). The CDR3 runs 18 residues. Germline trimming cut 5 bases from V and 4 bases from J; bases unmatched to any gene: 11. CDR3 nucleotide sequence: TGTGCCAGCAGCGTTACCGGGACTAGCGGGGGGTTTCGAGAGACCCAGTACTTC. Encoded protein: CASSVTGTSGGFRETQYF.

This clonotype appeared many times. V and J are TRBV19 and TRBJ1-2; no definite D call. Germline-derived CDR1 and CDR2 are LNHDA and SQIVND (reference sequence). The V end lost 1 base, the J end lost 7 bases, and 10 bases lay between the germline ends. This CDR3 comprises 13 residues. As DNA, the CDR3 is TGTGCCAGTAGTATAGTGCCGAGGACTGGCTACACCTTC. Translated, it gives CASSIVPRTGYTF.

In its sample, this clonotype was seen many times. The CDR3 loop reads CASSDTRALYEQYF. Written as DNA, the CDR3 is TGTGCCAGCAGCGACACCCGGGCACTCTACGAGCAGTACTTC. This rearrangement joins TRBV28 to TRBJ2-7; D gene ambiguous. Trimming removed 6 bases at V and 3 bases at J, with 15 bases between. CDR1 and CDR2 (germline): MDHEN, SYDVKM. This CDR3 has 14 residues.

This clonotype showed up just a few times. The V and J genes are TRBV14 and TRBJ2-7; D not resolved. The CDR3 is made up of 12 amino acids. The V and J ends lost 2 bases and 5 bases respectively, with 7 bases between them. CDR1 and CDR2 from the germline V gene are SGHDN and FVKESK. CDR3 region: CASSQYPHEQYF. The CDR3 DNA sequence: TGTGCCAGCAGCCAATATCCCCACGAGCAGTACTTC.

As regards this clonotype: One junction end disagrees with the germline gene, perhaps due to a read error. The CDR3 sequence is CASSLAGSRDTQYF. The DNA for the CDR3 is TGTGCCAGCAGTCTAGCGGGTAGCAGAGATACGCAGTATTTT. The V and J genes are TRBV27 and TRBJ2-3, with 8 bases aligning to TRBD2. This CDR3 comprises 14 residues. Per germline, CDR1 MNHEY and CDR2 SMNVEV (reference sequence).

This clonotype appeared many times. The rearrangement links TRBV20-1 to TRBJ2-3; TRBD2 matches 14 bases. Germline values: CDR1 DFQATT, CDR2 SNEGSKA (reference sequence). CDR3 length: 15 amino acids. V trimming: 5 bases; J trimming: 4 bases; junction bases outside the gene matches: 5. The CDR3, as DNA: TGCAGTGCTCGGGGACTAGCGGGAGTGGCAGATACGCAGTATTTT. Translating it yields CSARGLAGVADTQYF.

The chain is built from TRBV7-6 and TRBJ2-2; D gene unclear. Germline V gene sequence: CDR1 SGHVS, CDR2 FNYEAQ. Trimming stripped 5 bases from V and 3 bases from J, with 7 bases between. CDR3 length: 13 residues. CDR3 in DNA: TGTGCCAGCAGCCCAGCGCACACCGGGGAGCTGTTTTTT. It encodes CASSPAHTGELFF. The whole variable domain, remainder taken from reference TRBV7-6 and TRBJ2-2, is GAGVSQSPRYKVTKRGQDVALRCDPISGHVSLYWYRQALGQGPEFLTYFNYEAQQDKSGLPNDRFSAERPEGSISTLTIQRTEQRDSAMYRCASSPAHTGELFFGEGSRLTVL.

This clonotype showed up many times. This chain uses TRBV20-1 with TRBJ2-3; D not certain. V was pared by 3 bases and J by 5 bases, with 9 bases between. Germline CDR1 DFQATT, CDR2 SNEGSKA (reference sequence). There are 12 residues in the CDR3. In DNA form, the CDR3 reads TGCAGTGCTAGCTTGATGCGAGATACGCAGTATTTT. As protein: CSASLMRDTQYF.

This sequence joins TRBV25-1 and TRBJ1-2; 7 bases align to TRBD1. Germline CDR1 reads MGHDK; CDR2 reads SYGVNS. The CDR3 totals 13 residues. Trimming cost V 4 bases and J 6 bases; bases outside gene matches: 5. The CDR3 DNA reads TGTGCCAGCAGTGGTTATGGACAGGATGGCTACACCTTC. It codes for CASSGYGQDGYTF.

This clonotype was found a few times. This chain joins TRBV10-2 and TRBJ2-5; D is tentatively TRBD1 or TRBD2 (5 bases each). Trimming stripped 4 bases from V and 5 bases from J, with 11 bases between. Germline V lookup: CDR1 WSHSY, CDR2 SAAADI. The CDR3 has 13 residues. The CDR3 nucleotides read TGCGCCAGCAGTGCCGGGGCCGGCGAGACCCAGTACTTC. Translated: CASSAGAGETQYF.